Listed below are T cell receptor beta chains from one sample, sequenced in a study of blood T cell repertoires in COVID-19. Profiled with immunoSEQ multiplex PCR; TCRdb holds only in-frame clones, not every one. The sample lists 120,000 to 150,000 clones, around 88% seen once, with roughly 28% in the top ten. The sequenced material came from peripheral blood. These receptors originate from a human donor in a cohort sampled during active COVID-19. CDR3s include the opening cysteine and the closing phenylalanine or tryptophan.

cdr3_aa: CASSLDRDNQPQHF; j_call: TRBJ1-5; v_call: TRBV5-1; cdr3_length: 14
cdr3_aa: CAISGGDTYYEQYF; j_call: TRBJ2-7; v_call: TRBV10-3; cdr3_length: 14
cdr3_aa: CASGLRGRANEQFF; j_call: TRBJ2-1; v_call: TRBV7-2; cdr3_length: 14
cdr3_aa: CASSEGTGGEKLFF; j_call: TRBJ1-4; v_call: TRBV6-1; cdr3_length: 14
cdr3_aa: CASSLASYHRETQYF; j_call: TRBJ2-5; v_call: TRBV5-1; cdr3_length: 15
cdr3_aa: CASSQVGTASNYGYTF; j_call: TRBJ1-2; v_call: TRBV4-1; cdr3_length: 16
cdr3_aa: CASSLAGIGDRGSQYF; j_call: TRBJ2-7; v_call: TRBV7-9; cdr3_length: 16
cdr3_aa: CASSLGTGGDQPQHF; j_call: TRBJ1-5; v_call: TRBV3-1/TRBV3-2; cdr3_length: 15
cdr3_aa: CASSTGYASGGDHSSYEQYF; j_call: TRBJ2-7; v_call: TRBV19; cdr3_length: 20
cdr3_aa: CASSVRGLLNTGELFF; j_call: TRBJ2-2; v_call: TRBV6-1; cdr3_length: 16
cdr3_aa: CASSFGIFGDTQYF; j_call: TRBJ2-3; v_call: TRBV5-1; cdr3_length: 14
cdr3_aa: CAISEQGGDTQYF; j_call: TRBJ2-3; v_call: TRBV10-3; cdr3_length: 13
cdr3_aa: CASSTGISYEQYF; j_call: TRBJ2-7; v_call: TRBV2; cdr3_length: 13
cdr3_aa: CASSPPRYLQETQYF; j_call: TRBJ2-5; v_call: TRBV18; cdr3_length: 15
cdr3_aa: CASSQTQVGSPLHF; j_call: TRBJ1-6; v_call: TRBV4-3; cdr3_length: 14
cdr3_aa: CASTGDLNYGYTF; j_call: TRBJ1-2; v_call: TRBV5-1; cdr3_length: 13
cdr3_aa: CASSQDVAGGNEKLFF; j_call: TRBJ1-4; v_call: TRBV4-1; cdr3_length: 16
cdr3_aa: CASRAGGNEQFF; j_call: TRBJ2-1; v_call: TRBV3-1/TRBV3-2; cdr3_length: 12
cdr3_aa: CASSLAHPSSGNTIYF; j_call: TRBJ1-3; v_call: TRBV5-4; cdr3_length: 16
cdr3_aa: CASSGPDRGTAEAFF; j_call: TRBJ1-1; v_call: TRBV18; cdr3_length: 15
cdr3_aa: CASSPGTSGNTIYF; j_call: TRBJ1-3; v_call: TRBV5-1; cdr3_length: 14
cdr3_aa: CASSSPGTPGHYEQYF; j_call: TRBJ2-7; v_call: TRBV28; cdr3_length: 16
cdr3_aa: CASSEGTVFGGYTF; j_call: TRBJ1-2; v_call: TRBV2; cdr3_length: 14
cdr3_aa: CASSYHSDTRNQPQHF; j_call: TRBJ1-5; v_call: TRBV6-5; cdr3_length: 16
cdr3_aa: CASSPGTGGAAKNIQYF; j_call: TRBJ2-4; v_call: TRBV9; cdr3_length: 17
cdr3_aa: CASSALEYEQYF; j_call: TRBJ2-7; v_call: TRBV6-6; cdr3_length: 12
cdr3_aa: CASSVGSRVTGELFF; j_call: TRBJ2-2; v_call: TRBV2; cdr3_length: 15
cdr3_aa: CASSPDTTGLTDTQYF; j_call: TRBJ2-3; v_call: TRBV7-9; cdr3_length: 16
cdr3_aa: CASSQTGGQETQYF; j_call: TRBJ2-5; v_call: TRBV6-5; cdr3_length: 14
cdr3_aa: CASSLLAGGRNEQFF; j_call: TRBJ2-1; v_call: TRBV11-2; cdr3_length: 15